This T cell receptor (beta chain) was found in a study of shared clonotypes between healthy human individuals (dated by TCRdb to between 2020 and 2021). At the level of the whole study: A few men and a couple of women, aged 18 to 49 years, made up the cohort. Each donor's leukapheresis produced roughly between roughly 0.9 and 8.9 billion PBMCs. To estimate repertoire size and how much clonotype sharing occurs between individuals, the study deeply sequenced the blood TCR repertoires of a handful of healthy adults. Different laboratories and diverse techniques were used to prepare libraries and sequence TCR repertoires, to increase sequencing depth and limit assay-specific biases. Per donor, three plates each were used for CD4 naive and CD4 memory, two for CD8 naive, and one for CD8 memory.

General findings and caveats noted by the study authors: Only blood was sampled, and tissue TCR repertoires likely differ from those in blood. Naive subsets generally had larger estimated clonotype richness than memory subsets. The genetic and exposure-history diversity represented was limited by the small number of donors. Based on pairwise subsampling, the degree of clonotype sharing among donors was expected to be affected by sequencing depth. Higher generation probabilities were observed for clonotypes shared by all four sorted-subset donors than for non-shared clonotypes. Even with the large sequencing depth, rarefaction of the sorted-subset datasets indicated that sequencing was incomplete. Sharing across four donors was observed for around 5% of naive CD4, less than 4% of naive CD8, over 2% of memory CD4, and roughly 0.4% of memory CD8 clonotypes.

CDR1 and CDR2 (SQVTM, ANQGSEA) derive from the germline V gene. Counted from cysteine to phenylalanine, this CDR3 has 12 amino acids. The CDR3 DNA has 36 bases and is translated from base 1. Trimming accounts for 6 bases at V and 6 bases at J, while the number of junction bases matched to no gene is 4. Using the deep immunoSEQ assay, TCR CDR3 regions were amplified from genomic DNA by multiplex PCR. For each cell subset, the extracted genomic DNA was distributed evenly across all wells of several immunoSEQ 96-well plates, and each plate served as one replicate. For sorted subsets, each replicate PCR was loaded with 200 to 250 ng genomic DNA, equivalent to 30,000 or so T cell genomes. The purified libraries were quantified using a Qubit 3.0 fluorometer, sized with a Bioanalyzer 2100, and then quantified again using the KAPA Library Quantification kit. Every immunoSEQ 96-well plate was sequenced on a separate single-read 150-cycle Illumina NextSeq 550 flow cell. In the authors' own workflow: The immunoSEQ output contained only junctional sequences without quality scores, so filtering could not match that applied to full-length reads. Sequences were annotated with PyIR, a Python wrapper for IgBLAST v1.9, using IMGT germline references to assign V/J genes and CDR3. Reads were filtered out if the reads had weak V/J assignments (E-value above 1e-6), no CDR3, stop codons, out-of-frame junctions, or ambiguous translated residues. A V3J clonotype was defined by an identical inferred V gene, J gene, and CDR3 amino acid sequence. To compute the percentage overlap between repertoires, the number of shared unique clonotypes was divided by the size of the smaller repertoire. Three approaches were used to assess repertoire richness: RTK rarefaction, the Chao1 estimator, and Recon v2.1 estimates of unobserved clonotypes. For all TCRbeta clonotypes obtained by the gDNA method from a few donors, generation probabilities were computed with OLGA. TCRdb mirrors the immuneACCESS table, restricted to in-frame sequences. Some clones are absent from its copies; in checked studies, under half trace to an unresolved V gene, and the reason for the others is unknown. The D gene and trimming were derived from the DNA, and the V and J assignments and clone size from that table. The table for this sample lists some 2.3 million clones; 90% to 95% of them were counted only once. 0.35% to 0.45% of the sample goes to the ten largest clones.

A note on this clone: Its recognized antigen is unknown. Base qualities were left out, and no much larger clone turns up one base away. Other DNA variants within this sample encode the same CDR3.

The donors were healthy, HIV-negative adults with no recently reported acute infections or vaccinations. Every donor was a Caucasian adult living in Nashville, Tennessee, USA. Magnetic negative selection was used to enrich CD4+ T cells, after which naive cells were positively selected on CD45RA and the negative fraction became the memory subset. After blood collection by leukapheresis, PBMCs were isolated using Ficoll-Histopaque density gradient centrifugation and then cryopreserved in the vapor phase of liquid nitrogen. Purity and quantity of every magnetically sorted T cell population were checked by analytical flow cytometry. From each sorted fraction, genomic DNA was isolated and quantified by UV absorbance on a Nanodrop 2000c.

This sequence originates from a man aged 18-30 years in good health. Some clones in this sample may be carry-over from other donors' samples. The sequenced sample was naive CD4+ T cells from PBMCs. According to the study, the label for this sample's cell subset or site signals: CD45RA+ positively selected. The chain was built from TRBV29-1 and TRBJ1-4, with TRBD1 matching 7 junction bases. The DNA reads TGCAGCGTAACAGGGGCGGATGAAAAACTGTTTTTT. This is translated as CSVTGADEKLFF.